This TCR beta chain was profiled in a study of T-cell memory formation after mild COVID-19. Background on the study: TCR clusters were mostly donor specific. Regarding the study as a whole: Chiefly within CM and EM were the contracting CD4+ clones; CD8+ ones were within EMRA.

On this clonotype itself: Its antigen is still unknown.

Employing constant-segment primers, 5'RACE generated TCR alpha and TCR beta cDNA libraries bearing sample barcodes and UMIs. TCRdb used MiXCR to reprocess the 5' RACE reads, holding one entry per CDR3 protein. In the table there are 350,000 to 500,000 distinct CDR3 sequences, 18% of which are singletons. The CDR3 has 12 residues. V was pared by 2 bases and J by 5 bases, with 6 bases between. Germline CDR1 reads SGHTA; CDR2 reads FQGNSA. Input material: PBMCs or a T cell subset sorted from them (not recorded which). The receptor was derived from a young man who had mild COVID-19 (a few samples of this study predate the infection). Cell type and time point are not known. The rearrangement joins TRBV7-2 to TRBJ1-1; no clear D. DNA for the CDR3: TGTGCCAGCAGCTTAATGGAAACTGAAGCTTTCTTT. Translated: CASSLMETEAFF. The full variable domain, in which reference TRBV7-2 and TRBJ1-1 provide the parts outside the CDR3, is GAGVSQSPSNKVTEKGKDVELRCDPISGHTALYWYRQSLGQGLEFLIYFQGNSAPDKSGLPSDRFSAERTGGSVSTLTIQRTQQEDSAVYLCASSLMETEAFFGQGTRLTVV.